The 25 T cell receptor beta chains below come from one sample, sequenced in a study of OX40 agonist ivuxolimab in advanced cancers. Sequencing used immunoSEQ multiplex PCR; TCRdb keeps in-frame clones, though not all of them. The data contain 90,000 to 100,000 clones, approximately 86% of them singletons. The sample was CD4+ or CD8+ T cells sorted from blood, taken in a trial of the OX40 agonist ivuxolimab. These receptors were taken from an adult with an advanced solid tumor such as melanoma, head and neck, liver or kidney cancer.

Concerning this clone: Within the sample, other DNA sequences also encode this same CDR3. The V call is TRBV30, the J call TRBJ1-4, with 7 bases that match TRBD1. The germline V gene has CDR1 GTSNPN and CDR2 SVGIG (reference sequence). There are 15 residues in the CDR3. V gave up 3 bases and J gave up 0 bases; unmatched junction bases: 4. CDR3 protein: CAWRRQGATNEKLFF. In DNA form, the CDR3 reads TGTGCCTGGAGAAGGCAGGGGGCAACTAATGAAAAACTGTTTTTT.

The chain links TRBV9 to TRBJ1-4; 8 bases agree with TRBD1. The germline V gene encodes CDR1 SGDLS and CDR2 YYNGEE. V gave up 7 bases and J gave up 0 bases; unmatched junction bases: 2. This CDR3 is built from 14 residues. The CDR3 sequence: CASGTGATNEKLFF. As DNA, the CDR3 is TGTGCCAGCGGGACAGGAGCAACTAATGAAAAACTGTTTTTT.

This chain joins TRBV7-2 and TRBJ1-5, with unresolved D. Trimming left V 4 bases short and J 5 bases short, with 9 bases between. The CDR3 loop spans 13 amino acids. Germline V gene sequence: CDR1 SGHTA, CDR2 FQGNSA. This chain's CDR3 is CASSYWKDQPQHF. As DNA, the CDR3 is TGTGCCAGCAGCTACTGGAAGGATCAGCCCCAGCATTTT.

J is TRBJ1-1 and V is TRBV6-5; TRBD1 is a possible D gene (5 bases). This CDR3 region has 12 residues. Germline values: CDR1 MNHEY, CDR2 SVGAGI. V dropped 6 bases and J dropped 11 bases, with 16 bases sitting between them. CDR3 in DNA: TGTGCCAGCAGGTCCCCGGGGGAGGAGGCTTTCTTT. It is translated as CASRSPGEEAFF.

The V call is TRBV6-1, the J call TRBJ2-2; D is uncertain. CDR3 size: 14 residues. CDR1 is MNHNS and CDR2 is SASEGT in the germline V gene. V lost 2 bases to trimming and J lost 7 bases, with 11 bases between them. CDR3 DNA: TGTGCCAGCAGTGAAATGGCGATCAGCGGGGAGCTGTTTTTT. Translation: CASSEMAISGELFF.

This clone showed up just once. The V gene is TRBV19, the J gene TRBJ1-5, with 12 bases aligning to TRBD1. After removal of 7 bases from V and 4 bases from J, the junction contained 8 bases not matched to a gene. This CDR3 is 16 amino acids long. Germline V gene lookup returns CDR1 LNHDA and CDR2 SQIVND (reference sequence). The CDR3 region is CASTGTGGKGNQPQHF. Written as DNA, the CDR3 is TGTGCCAGTACCGGGACAGGGGGCAAGGGAAATCAGCCCCAGCATTTT.

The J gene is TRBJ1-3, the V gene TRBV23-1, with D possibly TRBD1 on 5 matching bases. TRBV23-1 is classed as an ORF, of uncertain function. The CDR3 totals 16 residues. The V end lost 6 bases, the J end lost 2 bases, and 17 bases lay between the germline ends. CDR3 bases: TGCGCCAGCAGCCGCGGACCCAGGGTCCCTGGAAACACCATATATTTT. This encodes CASSRGPRVPGNTIYF.

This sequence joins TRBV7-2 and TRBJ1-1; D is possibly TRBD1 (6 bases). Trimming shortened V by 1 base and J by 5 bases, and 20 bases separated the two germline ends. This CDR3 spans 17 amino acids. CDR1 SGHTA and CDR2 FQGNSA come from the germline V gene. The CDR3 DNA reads TGTGCCAGCAGCTTAGTTGGTCAGGGGATAACCCGGACTGAAGCTTTCTTT. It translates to CASSLVGQGITRTEAFF.

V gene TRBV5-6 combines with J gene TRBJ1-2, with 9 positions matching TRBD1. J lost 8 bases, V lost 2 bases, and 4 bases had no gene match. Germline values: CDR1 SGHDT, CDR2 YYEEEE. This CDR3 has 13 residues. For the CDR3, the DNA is TGTGCCAGCAGCTTAGCAGGGACAGGGGGCTACACCTTC. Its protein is CASSLAGTGGYTF.

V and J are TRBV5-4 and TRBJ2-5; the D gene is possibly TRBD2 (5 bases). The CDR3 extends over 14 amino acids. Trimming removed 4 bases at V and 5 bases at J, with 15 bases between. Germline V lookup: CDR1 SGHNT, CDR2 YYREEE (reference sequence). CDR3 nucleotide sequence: TGTGCCAGCAGCCAGGACTTCTCGAGGGAGACCCAGTACTTC. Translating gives CASSQDFSRETQYF.

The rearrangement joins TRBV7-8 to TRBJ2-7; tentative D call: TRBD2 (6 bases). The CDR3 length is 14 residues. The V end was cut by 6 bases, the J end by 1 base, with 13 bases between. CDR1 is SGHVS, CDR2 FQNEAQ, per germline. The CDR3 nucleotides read TGTGCCAGCAGTTGGCGTAGCGGTTCCTACGAGCAGTACTTC. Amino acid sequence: CASSWRSGSYEQYF.

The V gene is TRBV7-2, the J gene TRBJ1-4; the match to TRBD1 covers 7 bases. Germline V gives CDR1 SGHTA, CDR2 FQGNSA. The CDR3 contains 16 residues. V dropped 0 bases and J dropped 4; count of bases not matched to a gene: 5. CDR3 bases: TGTGCCAGCAGCTTAGCGCCCCAGGGGGGTAATGAAAAACTGTTTTTT. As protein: CASSLAPQGGNEKLFF.

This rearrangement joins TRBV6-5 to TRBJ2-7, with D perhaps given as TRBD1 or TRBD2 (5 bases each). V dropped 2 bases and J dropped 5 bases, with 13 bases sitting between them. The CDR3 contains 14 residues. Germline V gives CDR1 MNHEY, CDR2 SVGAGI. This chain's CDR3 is CASSYQGRLHEQYV. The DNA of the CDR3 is TGTGCCAGCAGTTACCAGGGACGACTCCACGAGCAGTACGTC.

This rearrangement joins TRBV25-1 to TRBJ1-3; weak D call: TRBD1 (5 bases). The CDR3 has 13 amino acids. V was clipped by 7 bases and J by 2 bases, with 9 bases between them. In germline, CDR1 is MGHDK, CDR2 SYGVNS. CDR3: CASKGEPGNTIYF. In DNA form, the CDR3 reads TGTGCCAGCAAAGGGGAACCTGGAAACACCATATATTTT.

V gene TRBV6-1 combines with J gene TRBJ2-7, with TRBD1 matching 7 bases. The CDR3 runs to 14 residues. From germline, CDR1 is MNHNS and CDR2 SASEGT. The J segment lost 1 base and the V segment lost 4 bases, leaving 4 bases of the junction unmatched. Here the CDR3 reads CASSVRTGSYEQYV. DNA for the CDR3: TGTGCCAGCAGTGTTAGGACAGGATCCTACGAGCAGTACGTC.

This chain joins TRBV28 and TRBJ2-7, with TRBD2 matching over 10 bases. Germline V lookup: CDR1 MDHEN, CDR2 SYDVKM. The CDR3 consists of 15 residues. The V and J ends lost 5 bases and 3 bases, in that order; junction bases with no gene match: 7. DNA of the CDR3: TGTGCCAGCAGTCCCCGACTAGCGGGCCTCTACGAGCAGTACTTC. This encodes CASSPRLAGLYEQYF.

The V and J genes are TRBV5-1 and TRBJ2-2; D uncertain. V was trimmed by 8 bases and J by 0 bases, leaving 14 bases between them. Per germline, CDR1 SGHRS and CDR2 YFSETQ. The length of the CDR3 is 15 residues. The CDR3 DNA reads TGCGCCAGTGCCTTAGACGGACCGAACACCGGGGAGCTGTTTTTT. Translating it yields CASALDGPNTGELFF.

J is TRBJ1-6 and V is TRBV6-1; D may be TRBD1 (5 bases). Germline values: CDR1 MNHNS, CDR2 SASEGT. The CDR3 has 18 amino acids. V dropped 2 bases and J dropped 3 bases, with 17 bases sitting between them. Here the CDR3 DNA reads TGTGCCAGCAGTGAAACTACAGGAGGGCAGGGCTATAATTCACCCCTCCACTTT. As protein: CASSETTGGQGYNSPLHF.

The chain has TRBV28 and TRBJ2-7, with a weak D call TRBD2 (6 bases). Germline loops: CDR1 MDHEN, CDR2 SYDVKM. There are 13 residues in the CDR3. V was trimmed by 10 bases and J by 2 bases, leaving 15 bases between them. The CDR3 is CATISGAPYEQYF. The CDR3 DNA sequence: TGTGCCACCATTAGCGGAGCCCCCTACGAGCAGTACTTC.

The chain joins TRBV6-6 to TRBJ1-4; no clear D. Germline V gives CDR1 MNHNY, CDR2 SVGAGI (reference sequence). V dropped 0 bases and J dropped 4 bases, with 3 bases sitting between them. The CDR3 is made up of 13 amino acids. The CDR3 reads CASSYSNNEKLFF. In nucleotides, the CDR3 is TGTGCCAGCAGTTACTCCAATAATGAAAAACTGTTTTTT.

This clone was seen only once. The CDR3 here is CASLPREPYEQYF. Written as DNA, the CDR3 is TGTGCCAGCCTCCCCCGGGAACCCTACGAGCAGTACTTC. This rearrangement joins TRBV27 to TRBJ2-7; tentatively, D is TRBD2 (5 bases). Trimming removed 8 bases from V and 2 bases from J, with 13 bases in between. Germline-derived CDR1 and CDR2 are MNHEY and SMNVEV (reference sequence). The CDR3 length is 13 residues.

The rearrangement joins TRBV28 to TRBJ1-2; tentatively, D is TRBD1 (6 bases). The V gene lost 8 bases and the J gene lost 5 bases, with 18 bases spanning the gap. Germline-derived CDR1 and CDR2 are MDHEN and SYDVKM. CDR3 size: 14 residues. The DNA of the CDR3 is TGTGCCAGCGCACAGGGCGTTCAGCCGTATGGCTACACCTTC. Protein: CASAQGVQPYGYTF.

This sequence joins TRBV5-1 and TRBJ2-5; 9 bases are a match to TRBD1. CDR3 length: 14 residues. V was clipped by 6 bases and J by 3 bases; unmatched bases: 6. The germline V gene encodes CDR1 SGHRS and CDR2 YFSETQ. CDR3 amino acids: CASKIGTGKETQYF. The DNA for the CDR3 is TGCGCCAGCAAAATTGGGACAGGGAAAGAGACCCAGTACTTC.

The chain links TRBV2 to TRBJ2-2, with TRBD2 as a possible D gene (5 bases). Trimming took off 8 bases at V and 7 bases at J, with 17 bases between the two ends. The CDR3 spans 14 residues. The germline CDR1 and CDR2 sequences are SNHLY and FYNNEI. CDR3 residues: CASGSGYSGGELFF. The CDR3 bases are TGTGCCAGCGGTTCTGGATACAGCGGCGGGGAGCTGTTTTTT.

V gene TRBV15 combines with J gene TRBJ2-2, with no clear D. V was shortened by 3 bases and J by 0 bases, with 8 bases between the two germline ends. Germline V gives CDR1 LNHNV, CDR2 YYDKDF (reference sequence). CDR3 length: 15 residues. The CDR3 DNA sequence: TGTGCCACCAGCAGGGGCGGCGCGAACACCGGGGAGCTGTTTTTT. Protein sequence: CATSRGGANTGELFF.